The 5 T cell receptor beta chains presented below share a single source sample, sequenced in a study of blood T cell repertoires in COVID-19. Data came from immunoSEQ multiplex PCR; TCRdb stores just in-frame clones and leaves some out. This table has more than 50,000 clones, more than 80% appearing once. The source material was peripheral blood. The receptors were sampled from a human donor with active COVID-19. The donor label of this sample is uncertain.

The chain combines TRBV12-2 with TRBJ2-7; the D call of TRBD2 is as the table states it, not checked on the DNA. TRBV12-2 represents a pseudogene. This CDR3 region has 15 residues. The CDR3 region has the DNA TGTGCAAGTCGACTAAAGACTAGCGGGATTTACGAGCAGTACTTC. Its protein is CASRLKTSGIYEQYF.

The J gene is TRBJ1-5, the V gene TRBV3-1 (or the pseudogene TRBV3-2); 8 bases match TRBD1. The V segment lost 4 bases and the J segment 2 bases; nucleotides outside the gene matches: 7. CDR1 and CDR2 (germline): LGHDT, YNNKEL (reference sequence). CDR3 length equals 16 residues. CDR3 bases: TGTGCCAGCAGCCCCGGACAGGGTTTAGGCAATCAGCCCCAGCATTTT. Amino acid sequence: CASSPGQGLGNQPQHF.

This clone was picked up one time. The chain employs TRBV4-3 and TRBJ1-1; tentatively, D is TRBD1 (5 bases). Per the germline V gene, CDR1 is LGHNA and CDR2 is YSLEER. The CDR3 spans 15 residues. V was pared by 4 bases and J by 0 bases, with 12 bases between. The CDR3 coding sequence is TGCGCCAGCAGCCGTGGGGCTGGAGTGAACACTGAAGCTTTCTTT. This encodes CASSRGAGVNTEAFF.

The chain combines TRBV5-4 with TRBJ2-7; 7 positions agree with TRBD2. Per the germline V gene, CDR1 is SGHNT and CDR2 is YYREEE (reference sequence). V gave up 0 bases and J gave up 3 bases; unmatched junction bases: 6. This CDR3 is built from 15 residues. CDR3 residues: CASSLAGGGIYEQYF. DNA of the CDR3: TGTGCCAGCAGCTTGGCGGGAGGTGGGATCTACGAGCAGTACTTC.

This rearrangement joins TRBV7-2 to TRBJ2-1; D remains unclear. Germline assignment: CDR1 SGHTA and CDR2 FQGNSA. V gave up 2 bases and J gave up 6 bases, with 8 bases separating them. The CDR3 covers 13 residues. The CDR3 coding sequence is TGTGCCAGCAGCTTAAGAGTCGCCAATGAGCAGTTCTTC. It codes for CASSLRVANEQFF.